What follows are 14 T cell receptor beta chains derived from one specimen sequenced in a study of CD8 T cells in ankylosing spondylitis. Study-wide results and limits: Seemingly distinctive of ankylosing spondylitis blood was a TCR beta motif formed by eight highly homologous variants.

Each CDR3 protein gets one entry after TCRdb re-called the 5' RACE reads with MiXCR. In the table there are under 850,000 distinct CDR3 sequences, 15% to 20% of which are singletons. No antigen is known for these receptors. Specimen: blood, either unsorted or a sorted T cell fraction (not recorded which). The receptors originated from a male donor with ankylosing spondylitis.

The sample holds many counts of this clonotype. The chain couples TRBV12-3 or TRBV12-4 to TRBJ2-7; 14 positions match TRBD2. CDR3 length equals 14 residues. V lost 6 bases and J lost 5; bases outside the gene matches: 3. The CDR3 sequence is CASRPGLAGDEQYF. CDR3 sequence (DNA): TGTGCCAGCAGGCCGGGACTAGCGGGAGACGAGCAGTACTTC.

There are a few counts of this clonotype. The V gene is TRBV12-3 or TRBV12-4, the J gene TRBJ2-1, with a tentative D call TRBD2 (7 bases). The CDR3 is made up of 15 amino acids. Trimming removed 7 bases at V and 4 bases at J, with 17 bases between. CDR3 coding DNA: TGTGCCAGCACCCAAGGGGAGGGGGGGTACAATGAGCAGTTCTTC. It yields the protein CASTQGEGGYNEQFF.

CDR3 nucleotides: TGCAGCGCCGGACAGGGGGAATACACTGAAGCTTTCTTT. This gives the protein CSAGQGEYTEAFF. The chain is built from TRBV29-1 and TRBJ1-1; 10 nucleotides agree with TRBD1. Germline V gene lookup returns CDR1 SQVTM and CDR2 ANQGSEA. With 7 bases clipped from V and 3 bases from J, the junction kept 5 bases outside the gene matches. This CDR3 region has 13 residues.

This clonotype was seen a handful of times. The V call is TRBV10-2, the J call TRBJ1-2; 10 bases are a match to TRBD1. CDR3 size: 14 residues. V dropped 6 bases and J dropped 7; count of bases not matched to a gene: 8. Germline V lookup: CDR1 WSHSY, CDR2 SAAADI. The CDR3 bases are TGCGCCAGCAGAGGCGGACAGGGGGATGTTGGCTACACCTTC. This gives the protein CASRGGQGDVGYTF.

This clonotype was detected a few times. This sequence joins TRBV6-2 or TRBV6-3 and TRBJ1-3, with TRBD1 as a possible D gene (5 bases). Trimming took off 0 bases at V and 0 bases at J, with 21 bases between the two ends. The CDR3 loop spans 20 amino acids. Germline values: CDR1 MNHEY, CDR2 SVGEGT. The DNA for the CDR3 is TGTGCCAGCAGTTACTCCGACCCCTTGGGGGTTTCCAGCTCTGGAAACACCATATATTTT. Its translation: CASSYSDPLGVSSSGNTIYF.

This clonotype was observed a handful of times. The rearrangement links TRBV5-1 to TRBJ2-3; tentative D call: TRBD1 (5 bases). This CDR3 has 13 amino acids. CDR1 is SGHRS and CDR2 is YFSETQ in the germline V gene. V lost 4 bases, J lost 1 base, and 7 bases lay in between. Here the CDR3 DNA reads TGCGCCAGCAGCCCAGGGCGCACAGATACGCAGTATTTT. Translating it yields CASSPGRTDTQYF.

This clonotype was seen at least ten times. The V gene is TRBV7-2, the J gene TRBJ2-7; the match to TRBD2 covers 10 bases. V trimming: 5 bases; J trimming: 4 bases; junction bases outside the gene matches: 8. Germline-derived CDR1 and CDR2 are SGHTA and FQGNSA. There are 15 residues in the CDR3. CDR3 amino acids: CASSIRASGSYEQYF. CDR3 sequence (DNA): TGTGCCAGCAGCATCAGGGCTAGCGGGAGTTACGAGCAGTACTTC.

This chain connects TRBV4-2 to TRBJ1-5; possible D gene TRBD1, 6 bases. CDR3 length equals 16 residues. V dropped 4 bases and J dropped 5 bases, with 18 bases sitting between them. Germline-derived CDR1 and CDR2 are LGHNA and YNFKEQ. The CDR3 region is CASSLQTGTGDQPQHF. The CDR3 bases are TGTGCCAGCAGCCTTCAAACAGGGACGGGGGATCAGCCCCAGCATTTT.

V is TRBV5-4 and J is TRBJ2-1; D is unresolved. With 0 bases removed from V and 3 bases from J, the gap between germline ends came to 10 bases. The CDR3 sequence is 15 residues long. Germline V gene lookup returns CDR1 SGHNT and CDR2 YYREEE (reference sequence). CDR3 sequence reads: CASSLEPGVYNEQFF. The CDR3 nucleotides read TGTGCCAGCAGCTTGGAGCCTGGGGTCTACAATGAGCAGTTCTTC.

This clonotype showed up just a few times. This chain uses TRBV6-2 or TRBV6-3 with TRBJ1-2; the match to TRBD1 covers 7 bases. CDR3 length: 14 amino acids. Germline CDR1 MNHEY, CDR2 SVGEGT. The J segment lost 4 bases and the V segment lost 6 bases, leaving 8 bases of the junction unmatched. Here the CDR3 DNA reads TGTGCCAGCAGGCGGGACAGCGGAACCTATGGCTACACCTTC. This gives the protein CASRRDSGTYGYTF.

The chain couples TRBV20-1 to TRBJ1-2; maybe TRBD1 (6 bases). CDR3 length equals 17 residues. V was shortened by 4 bases and J by 2 bases, with 23 bases between the two germline ends. From germline, CDR1 is DFQATT and CDR2 SNEGSKA (reference sequence). This CDR3 reads CSAIPRDILEGNYGYTF. DNA for the CDR3: TGCAGTGCTATCCCCCGGGACATCTTGGAGGGAAACTATGGCTACACCTTC.

This clonotype has ten or more counts. The genes are TRBV24-1 and TRBJ2-7; tentatively, D is TRBD2 (6 bases). This CDR3 is built from 15 residues. Germline V gene lookup returns CDR1 KGHDR and CDR2 SFDVKD. V was shortened by 4 bases and J by 5 bases, with 17 bases between the two germline ends. CDR3 in amino acids: CATSDHATGTDEQYF. For the CDR3, the DNA is TGTGCCACCAGTGACCATGCTACTGGGACTGACGAGCAGTACTTC.

The rearrangement uses TRBV3-1 and TRBJ1-6; TRBD1 matches 8 bases. The V and J ends lost 7 bases and 6 bases, in that order; junction bases with no gene match: 5. This CDR3 has 14 amino acids. Per germline, CDR1 LGHDT and CDR2 YNNKEL (reference sequence). In DNA, the CDR3 is TGTGCCAGCAACGACAGGGGCCGTAATTCACCCCTCCACTTT. Translation gives CASNDRGRNSPLHF. The whole variable domain, filled in from reference TRBV3-1 and TRBJ1-6, reads DTAVSQTPKYLVTQMGNDKSIKCEQNLGHDTMYWYKQDSKKFLKIMFSYNNKELIINETVPNRFSPKSPDKAHLNLHINSLELGDSAVYFCASNDRGRNSPLHFGNGTRLTVT.

The sample holds a few counts of this clonotype. The V and J genes are TRBV5-6 and TRBJ1-1; no definite D call. From germline, CDR1 is SGHDT and CDR2 YYEEEE. Trimming removed 2 bases at V and 7 bases at J, with 12 bases between. The CDR3 has 13 residues. CDR3 DNA sequence: TGTGCCAGCAGCTTACCCCCTGTACTTGAAGCTTTCTTT. This sequence encodes CASSLPPVLEAFF.